The count of the clone carrying this T cell receptor beta chain is one. The data were obtained in a study of T cells of healthy individuals. Per the germline V gene, CDR1 is MGHRA and CDR2 is YSYEKL. V trimming: 8 bases; J trimming: 7 bases; junction bases outside the gene matches: 7. The CDR3 length is 14 residues. Each CDR3 protein gets one entry after TCRdb re-called the 5' RACE reads with MiXCR. Here the sample spans over 95,000 distinct CDR3 sequences, 17% being singletons. The V gene is TRBV4-1, the J gene TRBJ1-6; 8 bases align to TRBD1. The sequence came from a human donor in good health. As DNA, the CDR3 is TGCGCCAGCCGGACAGGGTCGGGCAATTCACCCCTCCACTTT. It encodes CASRTGSGNSPLHF.